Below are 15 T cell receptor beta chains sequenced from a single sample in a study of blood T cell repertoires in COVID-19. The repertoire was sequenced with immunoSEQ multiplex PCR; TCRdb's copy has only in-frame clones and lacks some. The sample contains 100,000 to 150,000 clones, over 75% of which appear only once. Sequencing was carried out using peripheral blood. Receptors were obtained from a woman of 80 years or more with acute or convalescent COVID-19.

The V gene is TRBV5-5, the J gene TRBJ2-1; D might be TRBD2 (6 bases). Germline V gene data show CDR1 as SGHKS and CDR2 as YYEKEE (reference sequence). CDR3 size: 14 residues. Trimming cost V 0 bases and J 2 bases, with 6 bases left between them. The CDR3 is CASSLAGAYNEQFF. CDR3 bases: TGTGCCAGCAGCTTGGCGGGGGCCTACAATGAGCAGTTCTTC.

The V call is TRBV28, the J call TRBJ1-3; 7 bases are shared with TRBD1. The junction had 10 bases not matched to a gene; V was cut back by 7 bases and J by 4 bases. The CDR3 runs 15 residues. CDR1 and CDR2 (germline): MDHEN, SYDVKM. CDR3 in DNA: TGTGCCAGCACGCCCACCGACAGGGCCGGAAACACCATATATTTT. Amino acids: CASTPTDRAGNTIYF.

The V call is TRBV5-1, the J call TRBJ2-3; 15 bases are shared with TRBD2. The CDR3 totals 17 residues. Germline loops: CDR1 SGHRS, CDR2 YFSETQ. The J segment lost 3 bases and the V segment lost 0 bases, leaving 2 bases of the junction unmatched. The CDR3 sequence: CASSLAGLAGGTDTQYF. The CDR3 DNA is TGCGCCAGCAGCTTGGCGGGACTAGCGGGAGGTACAGATACGCAGTATTTT.

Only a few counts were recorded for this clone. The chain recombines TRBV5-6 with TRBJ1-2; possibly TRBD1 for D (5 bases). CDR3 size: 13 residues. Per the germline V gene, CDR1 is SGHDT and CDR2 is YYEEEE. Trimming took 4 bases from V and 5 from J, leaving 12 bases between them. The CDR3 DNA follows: TGTGCCAGCAGCAGCGGAGGGGCATATGGCTACACCTTC. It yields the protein CASSSGGAYGYTF. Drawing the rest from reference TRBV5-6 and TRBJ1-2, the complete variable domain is DAGVTQSPTHLIKTRGQQVTLRCSPKSGHDTVSWYQQALGQGPQFIFQYYEEEERQRGNFPDRFSGHQFPNYSSELNVNALLLGDSALYLCASSSGGAYGYTFGSGTRLTVV.

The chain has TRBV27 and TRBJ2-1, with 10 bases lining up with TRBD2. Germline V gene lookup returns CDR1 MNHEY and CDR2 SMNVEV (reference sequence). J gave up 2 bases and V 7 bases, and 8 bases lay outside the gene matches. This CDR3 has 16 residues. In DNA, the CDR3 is TGTGCCAGCATGCCTAGCGGGAGACCTACCTACAATGAGCAGTTCTTC. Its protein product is CASMPSGRPTYNEQFF.

The chain's CDR3 is CASSLEGGRFRQPQHF. As DNA, the CDR3 is TGTGCCAGCAGCTTGGAGGGGGGGCGGTTTCGTCAGCCCCAGCATTTT. The rearrangement links TRBV5-8 to TRBJ1-5; tentatively, D is TRBD1 (6 bases). Germline CDR1 SGHTS, CDR2 YDEGEE. The ends were cut back, 0 bases at V and 6 bases at J, with 16 bases in the middle. This CDR3 has 16 amino acids. The whole variable domain, remainder taken from reference TRBV5-8 and TRBJ1-5, is EAGVTQSPTHLIKTRGQQATLRCSPISGHTSVYWYQQALGLGLQFLLWYDEGEERNRGNFPPRFSGRQFPNYSSELNVNALELEDSALYLCASSLEGGRFRQPQHFGDGTRLSIL.

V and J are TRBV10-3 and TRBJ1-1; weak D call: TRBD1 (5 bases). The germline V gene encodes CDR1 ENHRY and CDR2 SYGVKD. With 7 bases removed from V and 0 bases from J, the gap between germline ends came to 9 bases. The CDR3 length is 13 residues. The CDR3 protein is CAIIDSLNTEAFF. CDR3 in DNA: TGTGCCATCATTGACAGTTTGAACACTGAAGCTTTCTTT.

CDR3 region: CASSQVSGLPFF. CDR3 sequence (DNA): TGTGCCAGCAGCCAAGTTTCGGGACTACCGTTCTTC. This sequence joins TRBV4-2 and TRBJ2-1, with 7 bases that match TRBD2. The CDR3 spans 12 residues. Germline-derived CDR1 and CDR2 are LGHNA and YNFKEQ. Unmatched junction bases numbered 6, after V lost 1 base and J lost 15 bases.

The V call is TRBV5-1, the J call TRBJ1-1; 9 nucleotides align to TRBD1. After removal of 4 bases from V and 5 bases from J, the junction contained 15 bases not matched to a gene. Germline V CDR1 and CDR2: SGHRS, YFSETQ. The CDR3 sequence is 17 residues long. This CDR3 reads CASSLTPQGAVGTEAFF. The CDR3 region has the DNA TGCGCCAGCAGCCTGACCCCACAGGGGGCGGTCGGAACTGAAGCTTTCTTT. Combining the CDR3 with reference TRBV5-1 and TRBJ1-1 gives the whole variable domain KAGVTQTPRYLIKTRGQQVTLSCSPISGHRSVSWYQQTPGQGLQFLFEYFSETQRNKGNFPGRFSGRQFSNSRSEMNVSTLELGDSALYLCASSLTPQGAVGTEAFFGQGTRLTVV.

For the CDR3, the DNA is TGTGCCAGCTCACCACCAAGGGGCCAAGGGGAGACCCAGTACTTC. Translated: CASSPPRGQGETQYF. This chain links TRBV18 with TRBJ2-5; D might be TRBD1 (5 bases). The CDR3 runs to 15 residues. V was trimmed by 0 bases and J by 5 bases, leaving 13 bases between them. Germline CDR1 KGHSH, CDR2 LQKENI.

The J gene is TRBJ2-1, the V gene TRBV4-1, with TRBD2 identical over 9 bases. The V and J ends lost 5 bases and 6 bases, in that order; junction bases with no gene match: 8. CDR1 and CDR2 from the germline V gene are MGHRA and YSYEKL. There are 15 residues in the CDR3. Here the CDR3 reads CASSSGLAGLNEQFF. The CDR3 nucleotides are TGCGCCAGCAGCTCGGGACTAGCTGGACTCAATGAGCAGTTCTTC.

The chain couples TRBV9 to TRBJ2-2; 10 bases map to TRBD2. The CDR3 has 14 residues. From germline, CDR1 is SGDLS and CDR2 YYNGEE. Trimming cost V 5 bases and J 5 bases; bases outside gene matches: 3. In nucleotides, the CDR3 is TGTGCCAGCAGAGGACTAGCGGTAACCGGGGAGCTGTTTTTT. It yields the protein CASRGLAVTGELFF.

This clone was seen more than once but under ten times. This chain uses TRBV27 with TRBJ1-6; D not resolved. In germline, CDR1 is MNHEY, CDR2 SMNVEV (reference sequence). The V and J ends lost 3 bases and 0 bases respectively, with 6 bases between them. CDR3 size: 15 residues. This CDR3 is CASSFVSSYNSPLHF. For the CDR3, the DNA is TGTGCCAGCAGTTTTGTTAGCTCCTATAATTCACCCCTCCACTTT.

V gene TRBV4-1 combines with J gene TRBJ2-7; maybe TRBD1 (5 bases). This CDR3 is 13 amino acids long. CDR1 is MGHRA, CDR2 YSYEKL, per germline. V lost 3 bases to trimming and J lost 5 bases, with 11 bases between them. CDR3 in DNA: TGCGCCAGCAGCCACAGGGTAGGGGACGAGCAGTACTTC. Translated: CASSHRVGDEQYF.

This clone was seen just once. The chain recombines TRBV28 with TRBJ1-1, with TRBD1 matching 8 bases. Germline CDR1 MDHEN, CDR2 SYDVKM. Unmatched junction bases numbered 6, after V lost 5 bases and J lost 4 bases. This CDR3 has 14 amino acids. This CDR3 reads CASSRTGRATEAFF. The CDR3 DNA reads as TGTGCCAGCAGTCGGACAGGGAGAGCCACTGAAGCTTTCTTT.